This TCR beta chain was profiled in a study of post-analysis software for immune sequencing data. Study conclusions and caveats: Samples sharing a preparation batch grouped tightly together when assessed by F measure. Patients had higher frequencies than controls of about 5 TRBV segments, including TRBV5-6, TRBV5-1 and TRBV20-1.

This clonotype was found many times. Its target is unknown. Unique-molecular-identifier-tagged TCR beta cDNA libraries were used. T cells numbering roughly 0.9 to 10 million yielded cDNA molecules that totaled about 500,000. TCRdb re-called the PCR reads through MiXCR, storing one row per CDR3 protein. The sample contains over 250,000 distinct CDR3 sequences, 36% of which appear only once. The germline CDR1 and CDR2 sequences are DFQATT and SNEGSKA (reference sequence). The CDR3 consists of 13 residues. Trimming removed 5 bases at V and 6 bases at J, with 16 bases between. Sequencing was done on a sample of blood. The V gene is TRBV20-1, the J gene TRBJ1-2; D uncertain. The receptor was isolated from a girl between 10 and 17 years old with multiple sclerosis. The CDR3 loop is CSASASKGDGYTF. CDR3 in DNA: TGCAGTGCTTCCGCCTCGAAGGGAGATGGCTACACCTTC.